This T cell receptor (beta chain) is drawn from a study of T cell responses to AZD1222 COVID-19 vaccine. This clone was seen only once. The table came from immunoSEQ multiplex PCR; TCRdb's copy has only in-frame clones and leaves some out. The sample records some 150,000 clones, approximately 89% being singletons. This CDR3 has 18 amino acids. Germline trimming cut 0 bases from V and 6 bases from J; bases unmatched to any gene: 10. Germline lookup yields CDR1 SGHAT and CDR2 FQDESV (reference sequence). The clonotype originates from an adult who received the AZD1222 COVID-19 vaccine. This specimen was peripheral blood, taken 28 days after the second AZD1222 dose. The genes are TRBV11-1 and TRBJ2-7; the match to TRBD2 covers 14 bases. Written as DNA, the CDR3 is TGTGCCAGCAGCTTAGCTGGTGCAGGGACTAGCGGGAGCGGCGAGCAGTACTTC. Its protein product is CASSLAGAGTSGSGEQYF.